Sequencing of this T cell receptor (beta chain) was carried out in a study of T cell responses to AZD1222 COVID-19 vaccine. Germline CDR1 and CDR2: SGDLS and YYNGEE. This CDR3 comprises 16 residues. General study results and limits: Rises in breadth and depth of Spike-specific TCRs came after two AZD1222 doses. Regions 160-218 and 743-854 held dominance among vaccine-associated CD4 TCRs, which spanned spike. Donors were mostly white British, more females; clonal diversity possibly underestimated. It was only six AZD1222 recipients who were seropositive at baseline.

To note about this clone: As yet, its antigen is unknown. The junction does not match germline at one end; this may be a read error.

Generated by immunoSEQ multiplex PCR, the TCRdb table keeps only in-frame clones and is missing some. The data hold approximately 50,000 clones, with roughly 85% observed a single time. The sample here was peripheral blood, taken on day 0 of MenACWY control vaccination. This clonotype originated in an adult in good health. This chain links TRBV9 with TRBJ2-3; 11 nucleotides line up with TRBD2. The CDR3 nucleotides read TGTGCCAGCAGCGTAGAGGTAGCGGGAGGGCGCGGGGAGCGTCATTTT. Its translation: CASSVEVAGGRGERHF.